Listed below are T cell receptor beta chains from one sample, sequenced in a study of regulatory T cells in long-lasting Graves disease. From the multiplex PCR reads, TCRdb called clonotypes with MiXCR, one entry per CDR3 protein. Of 540,000 or so distinct CDR3 sequences detected, approximately 12% appear once; the ten largest clones hold 8% to 10%. These data also featured in a second study, about T cells in Graves' hyperthyroidism and ophthalmopathy.

The input for sequencing was peripheral blood mononuclear cells (PBMCs), taken at new diagnosis, from a patient treated with antithyroid drugs. The source is a man aged 25-45 years with Graves disease. The CDR3 runs from the conserved cysteine through the conserved F or W. The D gene is left open where the match is weak. Some rows have no size entry. The others give once, few or many, or a class for an expanded clone.

V gene: TRBV11-1; clone size: many; J gene: TRBJ1-1; D gene: -; CDR3 length: 13; CDR3 protein: CASSLVSGTEAFF; CDR3 DNA: TGTGCCAGCAGCTTAGTCTCGGGCACTGAAGCTTTCTTT
V gene: TRBV2; clone size: many; J gene: TRBJ2-3; D gene: -; CDR3 length: 11; CDR3 protein: CASRNTDTQYF; CDR3 DNA: TGTGCCAGCAGGAACACAGATACGCAGTATTTT
V gene: TRBV13; clone size: many; J gene: TRBJ2-7; D gene: -; CDR3 length: 13; CDR3 protein: CASSPPALREQYF; CDR3 DNA: TGTGCCAGCAGCCCCCCCGCCTTACGCGAGCAGTACTTC
V gene: TRBV5-1; clone size: few; J gene: TRBJ2-6; D gene: -; CDR3 length: 16; CDR3 protein: CASSFSRDPGANVLTF; CDR3 DNA: TGCGCCAGCAGCTTCAGCAGGGACCCTGGGGCCAACGTCCTGACTTTC
V gene: TRBV27; clone size: many; J gene: TRBJ2-2; D gene: -; CDR3 length: 17; CDR3 protein: CASPSGGQIANTGELFF; CDR3 DNA: TGTGCCAGCCCCTCCGGGGGACAGATCGCGAACACCGGGGAGCTGTTTTTT
V gene: TRBV12-3/TRBV12-4; clone size: many; J gene: TRBJ1-1; D gene: -; CDR3 length: 13; CDR3 protein: CASSSGKGMEAFF; CDR3 DNA: TGTGCCAGCAGCTCAGGGAAGGGGATGGAAGCTTTCTTT
V gene: TRBV7-3; clone size: many; J gene: TRBJ2-1; D gene: -; CDR3 length: 13; CDR3 protein: CASSLNTYNEQFF; CDR3 DNA: TGTGCCAGCAGCTTAAACACCTACAATGAGCAGTTCTTC
V gene: TRBV30; clone size: many; J gene: TRBJ2-1; D gene: TRBD2; CDR3 length: 13; CDR3 protein: CAIGTSGKNEQFF; CDR3 DNA: TGTGCGATCGGGACTAGCGGGAAAAATGAGCAGTTCTTC
V gene: TRBV6-1; clone size: many; J gene: TRBJ2-2; D gene: TRBD1; CDR3 length: 15; CDR3 protein: CATHDRGLNTGELFF; CDR3 DNA: TGTGCCACTCACGACAGGGGGCTTAACACCGGGGAGCTGTTTTTT
V gene: TRBV10-3; clone size: many; J gene: TRBJ2-1; D gene: -; CDR3 length: 14; CDR3 protein: CATTDGELYNEQFF; CDR3 DNA: TGTGCCACCACCGATGGGGAGTTATACAATGAGCAGTTCTTC
V gene: TRBV6-2/TRBV6-3; clone size: -; J gene: TRBJ2-3; D gene: -; CDR3 length: 15; CDR3 protein: CASSYSGPRTDTQYF; CDR3 DNA: TGTGCCAGCAGTTACTCGGGGCCACGCACAGATACGCAGTATTTT
V gene: TRBV13; clone size: few; J gene: TRBJ2-2; D gene: TRBD2; CDR3 length: 17; CDR3 protein: CASSLGLAGANTGELFF; CDR3 DNA: TGTGCCAGCAGCTTGGGACTAGCGGGGGCGAACACCGGGGAGCTGTTTTTT
V gene: TRBV7-9; clone size: few; J gene: TRBJ2-1; D gene: -; CDR3 length: 16; CDR3 protein: CASSSQALRVNNEQFF; CDR3 DNA: TGTGCCAGCAGCTCCCAAGCTCTCAGGGTAAACAATGAGCAGTTCTTC
V gene: TRBV12-3/TRBV12-4; clone size: many; J gene: TRBJ2-1; D gene: -; CDR3 length: 11; CDR3 protein: CASSPRRSQFF; CDR3 DNA: TGTGCCAGCAGTCCTAGGCGGTCGCAGTTCTTC
V gene: TRBV6-1; clone size: many; J gene: TRBJ2-6; D gene: TRBD1; CDR3 length: 18; CDR3 protein: CASSRLPGQGSGANVLTF; CDR3 DNA: TGTGCCAGCAGCCGACTACCGGGACAGGGGTCTGGGGCCAACGTCCTGACTTTC
V gene: TRBV7-2; clone size: many; J gene: TRBJ2-2; D gene: -; CDR3 length: 16; CDR3 protein: CASSLGGNANTGELFF; CDR3 DNA: TGTGCCAGCAGCTTAGGCGGGAACGCGAACACCGGGGAGCTGTTTTTT
V gene: TRBV19; clone size: few; J gene: TRBJ2-7; D gene: TRBD1; CDR3 length: 16; CDR3 protein: CASRNVTGTGEYEQYF; CDR3 DNA: TGTGCCAGTCGAAACGTGACCGGGACAGGGGAATACGAGCAGTACTTC
V gene: TRBV28; clone size: many; J gene: TRBJ2-1; D gene: -; CDR3 length: 13; CDR3 protein: CASSLQGVGEQFF; CDR3 DNA: TGTGCCAGCAGTTTACAGGGAGTTGGTGAGCAGTTCTTC
V gene: TRBV5-6; clone size: -; J gene: TRBJ2-3; D gene: TRBD2; CDR3 length: 17; CDR3 protein: CASSLKLTSGKAYTQYF; CDR3 DNA: TGTGCCAGCAGCTTAAAGTTAACTAGCGGGAAGGCATATACGCAGTATTTT
V gene: TRBV7-9; clone size: many; J gene: TRBJ2-1; D gene: -; CDR3 length: 15; CDR3 protein: CASSFREGGYNEQFF; CDR3 DNA: TGTGCCAGCAGCTTCAGGGAAGGGGGCTACAATGAGCAGTTCTTC
V gene: TRBV20-1; clone size: -; J gene: TRBJ2-1; D gene: TRBD2; CDR3 length: 14; CDR3 protein: CSAFSGSSYNEQFF; CDR3 DNA: TGCAGTGCTTTTAGCGGGAGCTCCTACAATGAGCAGTTCTTC
V gene: TRBV4-1; clone size: few; J gene: TRBJ2-3; D gene: -; CDR3 length: 14; CDR3 protein: CASSQSGERDTQYF; CDR3 DNA: TGCGCCAGCAGCCAATCAGGGGAACGGGATACGCAGTATTTT
V gene: TRBV29-1; clone size: many; J gene: TRBJ2-7; D gene: TRBD2; CDR3 length: 13; CDR3 protein: CSVFASGSYEQYF; CDR3 DNA: TGCAGCGTTTTCGCTAGCGGATCCTACGAGCAGTACTTC
V gene: TRBV30; clone size: many; J gene: TRBJ1-2; D gene: -; CDR3 length: 12; CDR3 protein: CAWSGQGYGYTF; CDR3 DNA: TGTGCCTGGAGTGGGCAGGGCTATGGCTACACCTTC
V gene: TRBV19; clone size: many; J gene: TRBJ1-1; D gene: -; CDR3 length: 14; CDR3 protein: CASSSYTSGTEAFF; CDR3 DNA: TGTGCCAGTAGTTCGTATACATCGGGCACTGAAGCTTTCTTT
V gene: TRBV7-9; clone size: many; J gene: TRBJ2-1; D gene: -; CDR3 length: 18; CDR3 protein: CASSRVEILRGRYNEQFF; CDR3 DNA: TGTGCCAGCAGCCGTGTAGAGATTCTCCGGGGGCGGTACAATGAGCAGTTCTTC
V gene: TRBV20-1; clone size: -; J gene: TRBJ1-1; D gene: -; CDR3 length: 11; CDR3 protein: CSARVGTEAFF; CDR3 DNA: TGCAGTGCTCGTGTGGGGACTGAAGCTTTCTTT
V gene: TRBV28; clone size: many; J gene: TRBJ1-2; D gene: TRBD1; CDR3 length: 15; CDR3 protein: CASSQTGQGIYGYTF; CDR3 DNA: TGTGCCAGCAGTCAAACGGGACAGGGGATTTATGGCTACACCTTC
V gene: TRBV29-1; clone size: many; J gene: TRBJ2-4; D gene: TRBD2; CDR3 length: 13; CDR3 protein: CSVIAGAENIQYF; CDR3 DNA: TGCAGCGTAATAGCGGGAGCTGAAAACATTCAGTACTTC
V gene: TRBV14; clone size: many; J gene: TRBJ1-1; D gene: TRBD1; CDR3 length: 15; CDR3 protein: CASSLRDRAHTEAFF; CDR3 DNA: TGTGCCAGCAGCCTCCGGGACAGGGCCCACACTGAAGCTTTCTTT
V gene: TRBV7-9; clone size: many; J gene: TRBJ2-7; D gene: -; CDR3 length: 13; CDR3 protein: CASSFLGSYEQYF; CDR3 DNA: TGTGCCAGCAGCTTTCTGGGAAGCTACGAGCAGTACTTC